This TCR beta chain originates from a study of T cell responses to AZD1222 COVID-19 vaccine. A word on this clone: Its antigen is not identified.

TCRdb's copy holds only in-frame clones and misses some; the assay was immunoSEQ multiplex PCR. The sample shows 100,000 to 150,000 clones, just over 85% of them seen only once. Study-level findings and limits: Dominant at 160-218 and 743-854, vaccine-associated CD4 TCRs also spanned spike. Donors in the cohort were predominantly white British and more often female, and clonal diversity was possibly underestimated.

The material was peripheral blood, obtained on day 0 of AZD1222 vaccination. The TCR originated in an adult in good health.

In DNA, the CDR3 is TGCAGCGTTGAAGTTGGAGGCGGGGCGGTGGGCGCTTTCTTT. Residues: CSVEVGGGAVGAFF. The chain combines TRBV29-1 with TRBJ1-1; a possible D gene is TRBD1 (5 bases). CDR3 size: 14 residues. V was pared by 1 base and J by 11 bases, with 20 bases between. Germline V gene lookup returns CDR1 SQVTM and CDR2 ANQGSEA.